The 13 T cell receptor beta chains below all came from one sample that was sequenced in a study of technical replicates of blood from several donors. Method: immunoSEQ multiplex PCR; TCRdb's copy keeps in-frame clones and lacks some. The top ten clones hold about an eighth of a sample with approximately 12,000 clones, 65% to 90% of them seen once. The sequencing input was PBMCs. The origin of the receptors is a human donor in good health.

The CDR3 loop reads CASSLQGMGAYEQYF. The CDR3 nucleotides are TGTGCCAGCAGCCTCCAGGGGATGGGAGCCTACGAGCAGTACTTC. The genes are TRBV5-5 and TRBJ2-7, with D possibly matching TRBD1 (6 bases). Trimming took 4 bases from V and 2 from J, leaving 16 bases between them. The CDR3 covers 15 residues. Germline V CDR1 and CDR2: SGHKS, YYEKEE (reference sequence).

CDR3 sequence (DNA): TGCGCCAGCAGCCAAGATTATAGGGCGGGAGGGGGGGATGAGCAGTTCTTC. Protein sequence: CASSQDYRAGGGDEQFF. The chain combines TRBV4-1 with TRBJ2-1; 9 bases match TRBD2. J was trimmed by 8 bases and V by 0 bases; bases with no gene match: 11. The CDR3 extends over 17 amino acids. Germline CDR1 is MGHRA and CDR2 is YSYEKL.

The rearrangement uses TRBV6-1 and TRBJ1-5, with 9 nucleotides matching TRBD1. The CDR3 extends over 15 amino acids. Per the germline V gene, CDR1 is MNHNS and CDR2 is SASEGT. V lost 5 bases and J lost 4; bases outside the gene matches: 6. The CDR3 sequence: CASSRGQGTNQPQHF. In nucleotides, the CDR3 is TGTGCCAGCAGTCGAGGACAGGGGACGAATCAGCCCCAGCATTTT.

V gene TRBV7-6 combines with J gene TRBJ2-7; tentatively, D is TRBD2 (5 bases). V was clipped by 3 bases and J by 3 bases, with 18 bases between them. Germline lookup yields CDR1 SGHVS and CDR2 FNYEAQ. This CDR3 is 16 amino acids long. CDR3 sequence reads: CASSLSSSGSLYEQYF. CDR3 DNA sequence: TGTGCCAGCAGCTTGAGCTCGAGCGGCTCCCTCTACGAGCAGTACTTC.

V usage is TRBV19 and J usage is TRBJ2-1, with TRBD2 identical over 8 bases. The germline gives CDR1 LNHDA, CDR2 SQIVND (reference sequence). Trimming cost V 5 bases and J 4 bases; bases outside gene matches: 10. This CDR3 spans 16 amino acids. The CDR3 DNA is TGTGCCAGTAGTTACGTAGCGGGAAAGAGTTACAATGAGCAGTTCTTC. This codes for CASSYVAGKSYNEQFF. The full variable domain, in which reference TRBV19 and TRBJ2-1 provide the parts outside the CDR3, is DGGITQSPKYLFRKEGQNVTLSCEQNLNHDAMYWYRQDPGQGLRLIYYSQIVNDFQKGDIAEGYSVSREKKESFPLTVTSAQKNPTAFYLCASSYVAGKSYNEQFFGPGTRLTVL.

In nucleotides, the CDR3 is TGTGCCAGCAGCCAAGTAGCGGGTGTCCAAGAGACCCAGTACTTC. It translates to CASSQVAGVQETQYF. The chain employs TRBV14 and TRBJ2-5; 7 nucleotides align to TRBD2. V lost 1 base to trimming and J lost 1 base; unmatched junction nucleotides: 3. Germline loops: CDR1 SGHDN, CDR2 FVKESK. The CDR3 is 15 residues long.

This clone has just one count. The genes are TRBV6-6 and TRBJ2-6; D is perhaps TRBD2 (5 bases). Per germline, CDR1 MNHNY and CDR2 SVGAGI (reference sequence). Trimming took off 7 bases at V and 0 bases at J, with 13 bases between the two ends. This CDR3 is built from 16 residues. CDR3 residues: CASNPDGISGANVLTF. CDR3 nucleotides: TGTGCCAGCAACCCGGACGGGATCTCTGGGGCCAACGTCCTGACTTTC.

The chain carries TRBV7-9 and TRBJ2-7; 12 nucleotides line up with TRBD2. CDR1 SEHNR and CDR2 FQNEAQ come from the germline V gene (reference sequence). After removal of 5 bases from V and 1 base from J, the junction contained 6 bases not matched to a gene. The CDR3 runs to 16 residues. CDR3 sequence reads: CASSNGTSGPSYEQYF. In DNA, the CDR3 is TGTGCCAGCAGCAACGGGACTAGCGGGCCTTCCTACGAGCAGTACTTC. Drawing the rest from reference TRBV7-9 and TRBJ2-7, the complete variable domain is DTGVSQNPRHKITKRGQNVTFRCDPISEHNRLYWYRQTLGQGPEFLTYFQNEAQLEKSRLLSDRFSAERPKGSFSTLEIQRTEQGDSAMYLCASSNGTSGPSYEQYFGPGTRLTVT.

V gene TRBV11-2 combines with J gene TRBJ2-3, with 10 bases fitting TRBD2. V was pared by 4 bases and J by 1 base, with 11 bases of the junction left unmatched. Germline V gives CDR1 SGHAT, CDR2 FQNNGV. CDR3 size: 18 residues. For the CDR3, the DNA is TGTGCCAGCAGCTCAATTAGCGGGAGGCAACCTGGCACAGATACGCAGTATTTT. Encoded protein: CASSSISGRQPGTDTQYF.

The gene calls are TRBV19 and TRBJ2-1; tentative D call: TRBD2 (5 bases). The CDR3 spans 13 residues. V dropped 2 bases and J dropped 6 bases, with 8 bases sitting between them. Per germline, CDR1 LNHDA and CDR2 SQIVND (reference sequence). CDR3 in DNA: TGTGCCAGTAGTATACTAGCTGCCAATGAGCAGTTCTTC. It yields the protein CASSILAANEQFF. Full variable domain (missing parts from reference TRBV19 and TRBJ2-1): DGGITQSPKYLFRKEGQNVTLSCEQNLNHDAMYWYRQDPGQGLRLIYYSQIVNDFQKGDIAEGYSVSREKKESFPLTVTSAQKNPTAFYLCASSILAANEQFFGPGTRLTVL.

The J gene is TRBJ2-7, the V gene TRBV7-9, with TRBD2 matching 10 bases. This CDR3 comprises 16 residues. V trimming: 4 bases; J trimming: 2 bases; junction bases outside the gene matches: 8. The germline gives CDR1 SEHNR, CDR2 FQNEAQ (reference sequence). The CDR3 region is CASSSQGTSEPYEQYF. CDR3 nucleotides: TGTGCCAGCAGCTCCCAGGGGACTAGCGAGCCCTACGAGCAGTACTTC.

The sample holds a few counts of this clone. The rearrangement uses TRBV30 and TRBJ1-5; D is unresolved. This CDR3 contains 14 residues. Per germline, CDR1 GTSNPN and CDR2 SVGIG (reference sequence). V was clipped by 0 bases and J by 10 bases, with 16 bases between them. Written as DNA, the CDR3 is TGTGCCTGGAGTGTACAGACACCCGACGGTCCCCAGCATTTT. Translated: CAWSVQTPDGPQHF.

The chain carries TRBV4-2 and TRBJ1-4, with 7 nucleotides matching TRBD1. J lost 1 base, V lost 8 bases, and 7 bases had no gene match. Germline assignment: CDR1 LGHNA and CDR2 YNFKEQ. The CDR3 totals 15 residues. The CDR3 sequence is CASGKQGETNEKLFF. DNA for the CDR3: TGTGCCAGCGGGAAGCAGGGGGAAACTAATGAAAAACTGTTTTTT.